A selection of T cell receptor beta chains follows, all from one sample in a study of T cells in Graves' hyperthyroidism and ophthalmopathy. TCRdb itself ran the multiplex PCR reads through MiXCR, one entry per CDR3 protein. The table lists about 180,000 distinct CDR3 sequences, about 9.4% of them singletons. Sequencing input: blood. Receptors were obtained from a woman aged 18-29 years with Graves' hyperthyroidism that later progressed to Graves' ophthalmopathy. CDR3s include the opening cysteine and the closing phenylalanine or tryptophan. A D gene is named only where the DNA matches it firmly. Clone sizes are given selectively: once, few, many, or a class where the clone is expanded.

v_call	j_call	clone_size	d_call	cdr3_aa	cdr3_nt
TRBV4-1	TRBJ1-5	many	NA	CASSQGLQVSNQPQHF	TGCGCCAGCAGCCAAGGTTTGCAGGTTAGCAATCAGCCCCAGCATTTT
TRBV6-1	TRBJ1-5	many	TRBD1	CASREGAVQPQHF	TGTGCCAGCAGGGAGGGGGCGGTTCAGCCCCAGCATTTT
TRBV6-1	TRBJ2-2	many	NA	CASSGRGTGELFF	TGTGCCAGCAGTGGCAGGGGAACCGGGGAGCTGTTTTTT
TRBV29-1	TRBJ2-7	few	NA	CSATGGAVSYEQYF	TGCAGCGCCACAGGGGGGGCCGTCTCCTACGAGCAGTACTTC
TRBV4-2	TRBJ1-1	many	NA	CASSQEWDQSEAFF	TGTGCCAGCAGCCAGGAGTGGGATCAGAGTGAAGCTTTCTTT
TRBV7-3	TRBJ2-5	many	NA	CASSLSSETERAQYF	TGTGCCAGCAGCTTAAGTTCCGAGACTGAAAGGGCCCAGTACTTC
TRBV29-1	TRBJ1-1	many	NA	CSVAGQLNTEAFF	TGCAGCGTTGCCGGACAGTTGAACACTGAAGCTTTCTTT
TRBV7-9	TRBJ2-1	many	TRBD1	CASSAGTGKYNEQFF	TGTGCCAGCAGCGCCGGGACAGGGAAATACAATGAGCAGTTCTTC
TRBV27	TRBJ2-5	many	TRBD1	CASSLGPRGRETQYF	TGTGCCAGCAGTTTAGGCCCCAGGGGGCGGGAGACCCAGTACTTC
TRBV5-1	TRBJ2-1	NA	NA	CASSLEWRYNEQFF	TGCGCCAGCAGCCTCGAGTGGAGATACAATGAGCAGTTCTTC
TRBV12-5	TRBJ1-3	many	TRBD1	CASGKGAGGNTIYF	TGTGCTAGTGGAAAGGGGGCTGGCGGAAACACCATATATTTT
TRBV28	TRBJ1-5	many	TRBD1	CASSSGTGGLSNQPQHF	TGTGCCAGCAGTTCCGGGACAGGGGGCCTGAGCAATCAGCCCCAGCATTTT
TRBV18	TRBJ2-7	many	NA	CASSPPSDPKSEQYF	TGTGCCAGCTCACCACCTAGCGACCCGAAGAGCGAGCAGTACTTC